The following is a T cell receptor beta chain sequence with its context. As yet, its antigen is unknown. These data come from a study of vaccination effects on CD4 cells after COVID-19. On the study more broadly: All study participants received two doses of BNT162b2 or mRNA-1273 vaccine.

Between the trimmed V and J ends, which lost 6 bases and 4 bases, there was a span of 15 bases. The CDR3 is made up of 14 amino acids. Germline CDR1 reads MNHEY; CDR2 reads SVGEGT. Study-level findings and limits: Marked clonal contraction was seen in infection- and vaccine-induced clones late after vaccination.

Assay: immunoSEQ multiplex PCR; the TCRdb copy retains only in-frame clones and omits some. The sample yields more than 30,000 clones, 82% seen once. Investigators separated out CD4+ T cells once less than 11 days of culture had passed. Nucleocapsid antibody tests were negative, and the vaccine recipients had no prior SARS-CoV-2 infection. The authors replaced half the medium with IL-2 medium on days 3 and 7. The sequencing here drew on CD4+ T cells from PBMCs cultured without peptide, taken before COVID-19 vaccination. The origin of this receptor is a human donor who received a COVID-19 vaccine. The chain couples TRBV6-2 or TRBV6-3 to TRBJ1-2, with no clear D. The CDR3: CASSSRNTFYGYTF. The CDR3 coding sequence is TGTGCCAGCAGCTCACGGAACACCTTCTATGGCTACACCTTC.